Each of the 22 T cell receptor beta chains below was sequenced from the same sample in a study of blood T cell repertoires in COVID-19. Some clones are missing from TCRdb's copy, which holds only in-frame ones; the method was immunoSEQ multiplex PCR. The sample shows about 140,000 clones, more than 60% of them seen only once. Sequencing was performed on peripheral blood. The receptors shown here come from a woman aged 45-65 years with active or convalescent COVID-19.

The chain uses TRBV30 and TRBJ1-6; D perhaps matches TRBD1 (6 bases). This CDR3 has 14 amino acids. Trimming removed 7 bases from V and 7 bases from J, with 17 bases in between. CDR1 GTSNPN and CDR2 SVGIG come from the germline V gene (reference sequence). The CDR3: CAYSRGARNSPLHF. The CDR3 region has the DNA TGTGCCTACAGTCGGGGGGCTAGGAATTCACCCCTCCACTTT.

The J gene is TRBJ2-7, the V gene TRBV19; maybe TRBD1 (6 bases). Trimming pared 7 bases from V and 2 bases from J, leaving 15 bases between. CDR1 LNHDA and CDR2 SQIVND come from the germline V gene (reference sequence). This CDR3 spans 14 amino acids. CDR3 nucleotides: TGTGCCAGTACCAGGACAGCCACCGCCTACGAGCAGTACTTC. Protein: CASTRTATAYEQYF.

The gene calls are TRBV27 and TRBJ2-1; 8 bases align to TRBD2. Germline loops: CDR1 MNHEY, CDR2 SMNVEV (reference sequence). The trim removed 9 bases at V and 2 bases at J, leaving 3 bases unmatched. The CDR3 loop spans 13 amino acids. The CDR3 DNA reads TGTGCCAGTCGGGGGGGCCCCTACAATGAGCAGTTCTTC. It is translated as CASRGGPYNEQFF.

The gene calls are TRBV2 and TRBJ2-2, with 7 bases fitting TRBD2. CDR1 and CDR2 (germline): SNHLY, FYNNEI. Germline trimming cut 3 bases from V and 3 bases from J; bases unmatched to any gene: 4. CDR3 length: 15 amino acids. Written as DNA, the CDR3 is TGTGCCAGCAGTGACCGCCGGGGGGACACCGGGGAGCTGTTTTTT. Amino acids: CASSDRRGDTGELFF.

The genes are TRBV16 and TRBJ1-3; TRBD1 is a possible D gene (6 bases). The germline V gene encodes CDR1 KGHSY and CDR2 FQNENV. The ends were cut back, 3 bases at V and 0 bases at J, with 12 bases in the middle. This CDR3 contains 16 residues. CDR3 amino acids: CASSQDSQSSGNTIYF. CDR3 DNA sequence: TGTGCCAGCAGCCAGGACAGCCAAAGCTCTGGAAACACCATATATTTT.

This clone was detected only a few times. The genes are TRBV5-6 and TRBJ1-1; D is uncertain. The germline gives CDR1 SGHDT, CDR2 YYEEEE. The CDR3 length is 13 residues. V was shortened by 2 bases and J by 7 bases, with 12 bases between the two germline ends. CDR3 protein: CASSFSRSSEAFF. Here the CDR3 DNA reads TGTGCCAGCAGCTTTAGCAGATCCAGTGAAGCTTTCTTT.

The chain is built from TRBV14 and TRBJ2-3, with 8 positions matching TRBD1. The J segment lost 6 bases and the V segment lost 1 base, leaving 6 bases of the junction unmatched. Looked up from germline, CDR1 is SGHDN and CDR2 is FVKESK. The CDR3 is 15 residues long. CDR3: CASSQAQGAWDTQYF. The DNA of the CDR3 is TGTGCCAGCAGCCAAGCGCAGGGGGCATGGGATACGCAGTATTTT.

This chain uses TRBV4-2 with TRBJ2-5, with 10 bases identical to TRBD2. V lost 5 bases to trimming and J lost 1 base; unmatched junction nucleotides: 7. The germline V gene has CDR1 LGHNA and CDR2 YNFKEQ. The length of the CDR3 is 16 residues. This chain's CDR3 is CASSSGASGGQETQYF. CDR3 in DNA: TGTGCCAGCAGCTCGGGGGCTAGCGGGGGCCAAGAGACCCAGTACTTC.

CDR3 bases: TGTGCCAGCAGTTCCGCCTCTACAGGGTCGGGCGAGCAGTACTTC. Translation: CASSSASTGSGEQYF. The chain couples TRBV6-5 to TRBJ2-7, with D perhaps TRBD1 (6 bases). The V and J ends lost 4 bases and 6 bases respectively, with 19 bases between them. There are 15 residues in the CDR3. CDR1 is MNHEY, CDR2 SVGAGI, per germline.

The chain combines TRBV10-3 with TRBJ1-5; 9 bases are a match to TRBD1. This CDR3 comprises 13 residues. Germline V gives CDR1 ENHRY, CDR2 SYGVKD. The ends lost 7 bases at V and 7 bases at J; junction bases unmatched: 5. DNA of the CDR3: TGTGCCATCAACGCGGACAGGGGACAGCCCCAGCATTTT. As protein: CAINADRGQPQHF.

The V gene is TRBV5-8, the J gene TRBJ1-5; D ambiguous. CDR1 and CDR2 (germline): SGHTS, YDEGEE. The CDR3 runs 14 residues. V was clipped by 0 bases and J by 5 bases, with 9 bases between them. The CDR3 loop reads CASSLGWGDQPQHF. The CDR3 region has the DNA TGTGCCAGCAGCTTGGGGTGGGGAGATCAGCCCCAGCATTTT.

V gene TRBV29-1 combines with J gene TRBJ2-7; D possibly corresponds to TRBD1 (5 bases). CDR3 length equals 14 residues. Germline CDR1 and CDR2: SQVTM and ANQGSEA. Trimming left V 2 bases short and J 1 base short, with 12 bases between. The CDR3 reads CSVESRAESYEQYF. The CDR3 coding sequence is TGCAGCGTTGAAAGCAGGGCGGAATCCTACGAGCAGTACTTC.

This clone was counted only a few times. The chain combines TRBV6-1 with TRBJ1-3; a possible D gene is TRBD1 (5 bases). This CDR3 contains 18 residues. The ends were cut back, 0 bases at V and 0 bases at J, with 15 bases in the middle. Looked up from germline, CDR1 is MNHNS and CDR2 is SASEGT. The CDR3 region is CASSEALLRGSSGNTIYF. CDR3 in DNA: TGTGCCAGCAGTGAAGCGCTCCTCCGGGGGTCCTCTGGAAACACCATATATTTT.

At least ten counts were recorded for this clone. This chain joins TRBV2 and TRBJ2-7; D unresolved. The V end was cut by 4 bases, the J end by 2 bases, with 9 bases between. The CDR3 has 13 residues. Looked up from germline, CDR1 is SNHLY and CDR2 is FYNNEI. The CDR3 protein is CASSVVKTYEQYF. CDR3 DNA: TGTGCCAGCAGTGTAGTCAAAACCTACGAGCAGTACTTC. Using reference TRBV2 and TRBJ2-7 for the parts outside the CDR3, the full variable domain is EPEVTQTPSHQVTQMGQEVILRCVPISNHLYFYWYRQILGQKVEFLVSFYNNEISEKSEIFDDQFSVERPDGSNFTLKIRSTKLEDSAMYFCASSVVKTYEQYFGPGTRLTVT.

A single count supports this clone. CDR3 sequence: CASSSRQGTNEKLFF. The CDR3 nucleotides are TGTGCCAGCAGCTCAAGACAGGGAACTAATGAAAAACTGTTTTTT. The chain couples TRBV7-8 to TRBJ1-4; 7 bases align to TRBD1. The CDR3 has 15 amino acids. The germline V gene has CDR1 SGHVS and CDR2 FQNEAQ. Germline trimming cut 4 bases from V and 1 base from J; bases unmatched to any gene: 3. Using reference TRBV7-8 and TRBJ1-4 for the parts outside the CDR3, the full variable domain is GAGVSQSPRYKVAKRGQDVALRCDPISGHVSLFWYQQALGQGPEFLTYFQNEAQLDKSGLPSDRFFAERPEGSVSTLKIQRTQQEDSAVYLCASSSRQGTNEKLFFGSGTQLSVL.

The chain links TRBV5-1 to TRBJ2-7, with 14 nucleotides matching TRBD2. The J segment lost 2 bases and the V segment lost 1 base, leaving 11 bases of the junction unmatched. There are 19 residues in the CDR3. The germline V gene has CDR1 SGHRS and CDR2 YFSETQ. The DNA of the CDR3 is TGCGCCAGCAGCTTGCAACCGGGACTAGCGGGAGAGTACGCCTACGAGCAGTACTTC. It translates to CASSLQPGLAGEYAYEQYF.

The chain carries TRBV19 and TRBJ1-1, with a weak D call TRBD1 (5 bases). The CDR3 is 15 residues long. Trimming cost V 2 bases and J 1 base, with 11 bases left between them. Germline values: CDR1 LNHDA, CDR2 SQIVND (reference sequence). CDR3 nucleotides: TGTGCCAGTAGTATACAAGGGGCCGGGAACACTGAAGCTTTCTTT. Translated, it gives CASSIQGAGNTEAFF.

This clone was counted once. The chain joins TRBV14 to TRBJ2-3, with 12 bases aligning to TRBD2. The CDR3 loop spans 17 amino acids. Germline values: CDR1 SGHDN, CDR2 FVKESK. V trimming: 3 bases; J trimming: 2 bases; junction bases outside the gene matches: 6. CDR3 sequence reads: CASSHRLAGVLTDTQYF. The CDR3 region has the DNA TGTGCCAGCAGCCATAGACTAGCGGGAGTGCTCACAGATACGCAGTATTTT.

This sequence joins TRBV9 and TRBJ1-6; TRBD1 aligns across 8 bases. Germline V gene sequence: CDR1 SGDLS, CDR2 YYNGEE. The CDR3 consists of 17 residues. The trim removed 3 bases at V and 11 bases at J, leaving 16 bases unmatched. The chain's CDR3 is CASSAGQADPYDTPLHF. The DNA of the CDR3 is TGTGCCAGCAGCGCGGGACAGGCTGATCCCTATGACACACCCCTCCACTTT.

V is TRBV28 and J is TRBJ1-6; 7 nucleotides agree with TRBD1. The CDR3 covers 16 residues. From germline, CDR1 is MDHEN and CDR2 SYDVKM. Trimming removed 6 bases from V and 8 bases from J; junction bases left unmatched: 13. The DNA of the CDR3 is TGTGCCAGCAGGGCTGGAAGCAGGGGGGTTTATTCACCCCTCCACTTT. As protein: CASRAGSRGVYSPLHF.

This clone was seen only a few times. This chain joins TRBV4-3 and TRBJ2-1, with TRBD2 identical over 7 bases. The germline gives CDR1 LGHNA, CDR2 YSLEER. The CDR3 is 16 residues long. V gave up 0 bases and J gave up 4 bases; unmatched junction bases: 6. CDR3 sequence reads: CASSQDLSGAYNEQFF. CDR3 DNA sequence: TGCGCCAGCAGCCAAGATCTGAGCGGGGCATACAATGAGCAGTTCTTC.

This clone was observed a few times. The J gene is TRBJ2-5, the V gene TRBV29-1; TRBD1 aligns across 8 bases. The germline gives CDR1 SQVTM, CDR2 ANQGSEA. V shed 1 base and J 4 bases; nucleotides not matched to a gene: 5. The CDR3 is 14 residues long. The CDR3 nucleotides are TGCAGCGTTGAAGCAGGGGGCGCAGGAGAGACCCAGTACTTC. Its protein is CSVEAGGAGETQYF.